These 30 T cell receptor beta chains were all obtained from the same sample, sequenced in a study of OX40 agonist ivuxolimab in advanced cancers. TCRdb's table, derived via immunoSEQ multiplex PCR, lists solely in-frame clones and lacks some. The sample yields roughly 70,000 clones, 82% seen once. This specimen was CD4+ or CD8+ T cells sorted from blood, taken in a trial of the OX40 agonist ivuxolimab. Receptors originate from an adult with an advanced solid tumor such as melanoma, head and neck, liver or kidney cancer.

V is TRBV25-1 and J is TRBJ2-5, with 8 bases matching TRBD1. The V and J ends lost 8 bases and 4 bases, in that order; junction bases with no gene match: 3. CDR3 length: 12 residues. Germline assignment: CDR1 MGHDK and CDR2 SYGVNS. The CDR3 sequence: CASSGGAETQYF. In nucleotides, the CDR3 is TGTGCCAGCTCAGGGGGCGCAGAGACCCAGTACTTC.

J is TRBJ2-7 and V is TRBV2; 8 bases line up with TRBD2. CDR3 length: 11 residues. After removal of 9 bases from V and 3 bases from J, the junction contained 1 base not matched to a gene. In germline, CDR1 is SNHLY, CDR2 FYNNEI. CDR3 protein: CASSGDYEQYF. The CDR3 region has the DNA TGTGCCAGTAGCGGGGACTACGAGCAGTACTTC.

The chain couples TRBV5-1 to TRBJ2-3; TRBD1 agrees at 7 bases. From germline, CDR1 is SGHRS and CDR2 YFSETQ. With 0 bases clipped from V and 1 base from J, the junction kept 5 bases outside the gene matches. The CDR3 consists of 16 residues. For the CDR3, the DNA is TGCGCCAGCAGCTTGGGACAGGGTGGAGGCACAGATACGCAGTATTTT. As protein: CASSLGQGGGTDTQYF.

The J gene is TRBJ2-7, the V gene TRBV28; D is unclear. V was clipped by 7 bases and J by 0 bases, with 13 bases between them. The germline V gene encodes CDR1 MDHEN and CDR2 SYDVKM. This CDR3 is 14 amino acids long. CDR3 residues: CASNKETVSYEQYF. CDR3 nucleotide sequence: TGTGCCAGCAATAAGGAAACAGTCTCCTACGAGCAGTACTTC. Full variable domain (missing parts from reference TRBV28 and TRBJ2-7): DVKVTQSSRYLVKRTGEKVFLECVQDMDHENMFWYRQDPGLGLRLIYFSYDVKMKEKGDIPEGYSVSREKKERFSLILESASTNQTSMYLCASNKETVSYEQYFGPGTRLTVT.

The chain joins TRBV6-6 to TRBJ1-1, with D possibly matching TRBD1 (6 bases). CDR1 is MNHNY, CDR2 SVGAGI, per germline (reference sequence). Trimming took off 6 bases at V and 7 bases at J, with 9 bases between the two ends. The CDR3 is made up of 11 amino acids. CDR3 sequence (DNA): TGTGCCAGCAGCCTCAGGGGTGAAGCTTTCTTT. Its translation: CASSLRGEAFF.

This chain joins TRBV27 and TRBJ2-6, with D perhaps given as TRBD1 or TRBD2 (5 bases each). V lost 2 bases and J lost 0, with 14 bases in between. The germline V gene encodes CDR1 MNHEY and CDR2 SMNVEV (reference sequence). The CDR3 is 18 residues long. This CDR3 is CASSLGGPLRSGANVLTF. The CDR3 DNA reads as TGTGCCAGCAGTTTAGGGGGACCTTTACGCTCTGGGGCCAACGTCCTGACTTTC. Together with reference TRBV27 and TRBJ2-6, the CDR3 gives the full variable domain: EAQVTQNPRYLITVTGKKLTVTCSQNMNHEYMSWYRQDPGLGLRQIYYSMNVEVTDKGDVPEGYKVSRKEKRNFPLILESPSPNQTSLYFCASSLGGPLRSGANVLTFGAGSRLTVL.

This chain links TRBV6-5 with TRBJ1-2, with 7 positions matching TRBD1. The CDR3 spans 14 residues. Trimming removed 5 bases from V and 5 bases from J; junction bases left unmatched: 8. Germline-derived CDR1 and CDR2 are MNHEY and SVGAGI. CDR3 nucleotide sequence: TGTGCCAGCAGTCCCCCGGGACAGCGGTATGGCTACACCTTC. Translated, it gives CASSPPGQRYGYTF.

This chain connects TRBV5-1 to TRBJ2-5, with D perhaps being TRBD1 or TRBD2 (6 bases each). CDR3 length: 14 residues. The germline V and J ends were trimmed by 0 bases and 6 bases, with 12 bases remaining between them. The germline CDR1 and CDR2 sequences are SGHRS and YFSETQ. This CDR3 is CASSLEGGVKTQYF. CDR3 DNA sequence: TGCGCCAGCAGCTTGGAGGGGGGAGTCAAGACCCAGTACTTC. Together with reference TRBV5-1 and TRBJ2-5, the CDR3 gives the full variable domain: KAGVTQTPRYLIKTRGQQVTLSCSPISGHRSVSWYQQTPGQGLQFLFEYFSETQRNKGNFPGRFSGRQFSNSRSEMNVSTLELGDSALYLCASSLEGGVKTQYFGPGTRLLVL.

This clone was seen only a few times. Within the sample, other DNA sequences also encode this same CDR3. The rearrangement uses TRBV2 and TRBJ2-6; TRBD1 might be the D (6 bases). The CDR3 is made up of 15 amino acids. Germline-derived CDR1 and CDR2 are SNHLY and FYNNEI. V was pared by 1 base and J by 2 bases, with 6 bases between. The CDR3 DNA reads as TGTGCCAGCAGTGAAGAGGGGGCTGGGGCCAACGTCCTGACTTTC. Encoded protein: CASSEEGAGANVLTF.

This CDR3 is CASSLGTGGGEQFF. The DNA for the CDR3 is TGCGCCAGCAGCTTGGGGACAGGGGGCGGTGAGCAGTTCTTC. The V gene is TRBV5-1, the J gene TRBJ2-1, with 11 positions matching TRBD1. The CDR3 contains 14 residues. The germline V gene encodes CDR1 SGHRS and CDR2 YFSETQ. V gave up 0 bases and J gave up 9 bases; unmatched junction bases: 2. The variable domain in full, with the rest retrieved from reference TRBV5-1 and TRBJ2-1, is KAGVTQTPRYLIKTRGQQVTLSCSPISGHRSVSWYQQTPGQGLQFLFEYFSETQRNKGNFPGRFSGRQFSNSRSEMNVSTLELGDSALYLCASSLGTGGGEQFFGPGTRLTVL.

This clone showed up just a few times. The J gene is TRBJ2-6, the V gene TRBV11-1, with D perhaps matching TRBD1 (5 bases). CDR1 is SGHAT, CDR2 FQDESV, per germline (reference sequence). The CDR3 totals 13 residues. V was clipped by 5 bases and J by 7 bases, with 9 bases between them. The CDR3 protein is CASSLTGANVLTF. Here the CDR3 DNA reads TGTGCCAGCAGCCTAACAGGCGCCAACGTCCTGACTTTC.

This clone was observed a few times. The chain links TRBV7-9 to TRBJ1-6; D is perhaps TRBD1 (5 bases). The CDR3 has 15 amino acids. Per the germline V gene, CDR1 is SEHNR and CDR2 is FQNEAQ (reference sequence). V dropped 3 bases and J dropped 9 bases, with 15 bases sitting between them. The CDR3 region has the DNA TGTGCCAGCAGCTTTGAAGGACATCATGGTTCACCCCTCCACTTT. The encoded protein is CASSFEGHHGSPLHF.

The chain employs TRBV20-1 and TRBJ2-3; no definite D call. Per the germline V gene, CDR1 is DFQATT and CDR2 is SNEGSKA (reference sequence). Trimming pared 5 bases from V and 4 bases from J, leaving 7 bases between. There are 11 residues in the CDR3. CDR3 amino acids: CSAGPSDTQYF. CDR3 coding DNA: TGCAGTGCTGGCCCCTCAGATACGCAGTATTTT.

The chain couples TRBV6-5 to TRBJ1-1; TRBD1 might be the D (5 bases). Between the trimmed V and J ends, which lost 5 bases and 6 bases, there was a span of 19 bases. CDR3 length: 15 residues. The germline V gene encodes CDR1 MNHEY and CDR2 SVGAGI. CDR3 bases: TGTGCCAGCAGTCTAGGGACCGGGGTTTGGGCTGAAGCTTTCTTT. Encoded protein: CASSLGTGVWAEAFF.

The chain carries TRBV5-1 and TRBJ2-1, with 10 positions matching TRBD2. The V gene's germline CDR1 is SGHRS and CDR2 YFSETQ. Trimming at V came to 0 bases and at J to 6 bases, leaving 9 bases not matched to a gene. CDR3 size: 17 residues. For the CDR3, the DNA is TGCGCCAGCAGCTTGGGAGCGGGGGGGCCTTTTGGCAATGAGCAGTTCTTC. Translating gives CASSLGAGGPFGNEQFF.

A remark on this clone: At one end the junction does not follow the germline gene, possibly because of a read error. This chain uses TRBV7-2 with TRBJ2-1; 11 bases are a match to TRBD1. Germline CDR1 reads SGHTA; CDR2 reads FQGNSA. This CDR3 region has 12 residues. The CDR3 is CASSSNRDRGIF. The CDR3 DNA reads TGTGCCAGCAGCTCGAACCGGGACAGGGGGATCTTC. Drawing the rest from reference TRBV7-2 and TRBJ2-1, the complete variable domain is GAGVSQSPSNKVTEKGKDVELRCDPISGHTALYWYRQSLGQGLEFLIYFQGNSAPDKSGLPSDRFSAERTGGSVSTLTIQRTQQEDSAVYLCASSSNRDRGIFGPGTRLTVL.

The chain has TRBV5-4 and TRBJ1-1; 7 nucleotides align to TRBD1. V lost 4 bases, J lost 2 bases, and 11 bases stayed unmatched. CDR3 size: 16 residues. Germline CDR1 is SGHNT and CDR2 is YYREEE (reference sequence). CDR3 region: CASSRQGGMTNTEAFF. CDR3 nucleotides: TGTGCCAGCAGCCGACAGGGCGGGATGACCAACACTGAAGCTTTCTTT.

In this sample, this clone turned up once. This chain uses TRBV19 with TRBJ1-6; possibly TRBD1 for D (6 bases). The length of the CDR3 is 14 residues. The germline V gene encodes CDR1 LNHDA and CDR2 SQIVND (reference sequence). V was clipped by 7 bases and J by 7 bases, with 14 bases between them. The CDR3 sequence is CASTLGQLNSPLHF. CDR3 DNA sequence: TGTGCCAGTACCCTTGGACAGCTCAATTCACCCCTCCACTTT.

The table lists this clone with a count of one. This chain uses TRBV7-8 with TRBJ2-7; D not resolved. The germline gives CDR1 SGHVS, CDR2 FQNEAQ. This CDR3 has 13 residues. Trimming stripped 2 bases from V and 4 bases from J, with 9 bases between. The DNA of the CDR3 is TGTGCCAGCAGCTTACTCGTTGGGTACGAGCAGTACTTC. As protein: CASSLLVGYEQYF.

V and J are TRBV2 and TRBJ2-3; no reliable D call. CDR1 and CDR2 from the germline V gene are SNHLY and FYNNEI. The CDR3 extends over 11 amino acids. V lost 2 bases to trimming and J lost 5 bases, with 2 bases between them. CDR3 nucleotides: TGTGCCAGCAGTGAAAAAGATACGCAGTATTTT. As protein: CASSEKDTQYF.

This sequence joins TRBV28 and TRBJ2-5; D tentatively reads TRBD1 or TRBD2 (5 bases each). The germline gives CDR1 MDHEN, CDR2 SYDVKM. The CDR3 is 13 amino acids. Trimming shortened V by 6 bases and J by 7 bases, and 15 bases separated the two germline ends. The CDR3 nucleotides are TGTGCCAGCAGACTAAGGGGCGCGGGGACCCAGTACTTC. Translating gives CASRLRGAGTQYF.

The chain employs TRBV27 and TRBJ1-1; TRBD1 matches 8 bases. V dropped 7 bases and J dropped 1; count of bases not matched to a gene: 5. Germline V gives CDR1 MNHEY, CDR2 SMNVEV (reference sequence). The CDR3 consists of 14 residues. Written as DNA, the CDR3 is TGTGCCAGCAACAGACAGGGGCCGAACACTGAAGCTTTCTTT. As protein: CASNRQGPNTEAFF.

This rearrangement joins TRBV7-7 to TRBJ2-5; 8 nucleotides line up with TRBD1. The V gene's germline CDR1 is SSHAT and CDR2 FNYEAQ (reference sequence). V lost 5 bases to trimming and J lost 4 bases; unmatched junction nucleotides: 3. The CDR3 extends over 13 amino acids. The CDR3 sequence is CASSPQGAETQYF. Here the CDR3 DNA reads TGTGCCAGCAGCCCCCAGGGGGCAGAGACCCAGTACTTC.

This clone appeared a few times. CDR3 coding DNA: TGTGCCAGCAGCATCGGGTGGGGCACTGAAGCTTTCTTT. It translates to CASSIGWGTEAFF. The rearrangement links TRBV7-3 to TRBJ1-1; D unclear. Trimming took off 5 bases at V and 4 bases at J, with 11 bases between the two ends. CDR3 length equals 13 residues. Germline loops: CDR1 SGHTA, CDR2 FQGTGA.

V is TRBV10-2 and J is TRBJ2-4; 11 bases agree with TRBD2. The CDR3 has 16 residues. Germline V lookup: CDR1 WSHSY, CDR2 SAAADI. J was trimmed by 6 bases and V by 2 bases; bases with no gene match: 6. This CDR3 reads CASSEGTSGGINIQYF. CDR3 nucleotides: TGCGCCAGCAGTGAGGGTACTAGCGGGGGTATAAACATTCAGTACTTC.

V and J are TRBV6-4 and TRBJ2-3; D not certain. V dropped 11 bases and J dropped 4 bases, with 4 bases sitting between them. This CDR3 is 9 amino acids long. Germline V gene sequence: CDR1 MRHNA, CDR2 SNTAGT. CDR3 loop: CARPDTQYF. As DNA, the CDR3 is TGTGCCCGCCCAGATACGCAGTATTTT.

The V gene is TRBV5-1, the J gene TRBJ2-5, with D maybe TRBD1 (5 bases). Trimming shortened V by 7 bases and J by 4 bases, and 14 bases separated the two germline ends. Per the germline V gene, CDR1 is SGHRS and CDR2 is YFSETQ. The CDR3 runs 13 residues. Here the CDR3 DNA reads TGCGCCAGCCGGAAGACAGTAAGAGAGACCCAGTACTTC. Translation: CASRKTVRETQYF.

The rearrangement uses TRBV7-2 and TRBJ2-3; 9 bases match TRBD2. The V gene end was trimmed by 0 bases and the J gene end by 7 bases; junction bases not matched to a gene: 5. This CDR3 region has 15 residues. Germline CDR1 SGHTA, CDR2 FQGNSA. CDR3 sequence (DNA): TGTGCCAGCAGCTTAGCGGCTAGCGGGGAACATACGCAGTATTTT. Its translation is CASSLAASGEHTQYF.

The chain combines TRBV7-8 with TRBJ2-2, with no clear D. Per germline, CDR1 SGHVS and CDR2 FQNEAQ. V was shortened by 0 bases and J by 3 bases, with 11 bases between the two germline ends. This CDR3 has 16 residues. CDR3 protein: CASSLAPSEYTGELFF. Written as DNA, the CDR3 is TGTGCCAGCAGCTTAGCTCCGTCTGAGTACACCGGGGAGCTGTTTTTT. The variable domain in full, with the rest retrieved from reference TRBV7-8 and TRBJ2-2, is GAGVSQSPRYKVAKRGQDVALRCDPISGHVSLFWYQQALGQGPEFLTYFQNEAQLDKSGLPSDRFFAERPEGSVSTLKIQRTQQEDSAVYLCASSLAPSEYTGELFFGEGSRLTVL.

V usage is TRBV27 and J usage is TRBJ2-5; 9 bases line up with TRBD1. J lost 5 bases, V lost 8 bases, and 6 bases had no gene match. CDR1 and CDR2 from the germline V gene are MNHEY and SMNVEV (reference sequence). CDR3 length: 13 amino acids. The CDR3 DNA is TGTGCCAGCGGGTACAGGGGGCAGGAGACCCAGTACTTC. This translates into CASGYRGQETQYF.